This T cell receptor (beta chain) was recorded in a study of T cells after posttransplantation cyclophosphamide. Broader study findings: TRB overlap between skin or GI tissue T cells and blood was limited. Recipient CMV seropositivity and CMV reactivation strongly tracked TRB clonality. Donor CD8+ memory clones often dominated recipient blood repertoires at later times.

Methotrexate plus calcineurin inhibitor accompanied controls' myeloablative marrow transplants; sampling was 1 year later. Of note for this clone: Its antigen is unknown.

Produced via immunoSEQ multiplex PCR; TCRdb's table is partial and in-frame only. This table has roughly 9,900 clones, around nine tenths appearing once. This CDR3 comprises 18 residues. The J segment lost 1 base and the V segment lost 0 bases, leaving 10 bases of the junction unmatched. The germline V gene encodes CDR1 SGHTA and CDR2 FQGNSA. This sequence was found in a young adult male patient who received an allogeneic stem cell transplant from an unrelated donor, was CMV-positive, and had no GVHD. Some T cells may originate from the graft donor. The sample was PBMCs, taken after an allogeneic stem cell transplant with a calcineurin inhibitor and methotrexate. V and J are TRBV7-2 and TRBJ2-3; 7 positions match TRBD2. CDR3 sequence reads: CASSLASWGGSRTDTQYF. As DNA, the CDR3 is TGTGCCAGCAGCTTAGCGTCATGGGGAGGGTCTCGCACAGATACGCAGTATTTT.